This T cell receptor (beta chain) was retrieved from a study of blood T cell repertoires in COVID-19. Study summary: The United States, Italy and Spain supplied acute and convalescent COVID-19 samples.

Measured with immunoSEQ multiplex PCR; TCRdb has only the in-frame clones, and not every one. The sample carries 380,000 or so clones, roughly 90% recorded once. Losses at the gene ends were 3 bases for V and 5 bases for J; bases not matched to a gene: 0. This CDR3 comprises 13 residues. The germline gives CDR1 LGHNA, CDR2 YNFKEQ. This clone was seen a single time. Material: PBMCs or T cells enriched from blood (not recorded which). This chain links TRBV4-2 with TRBJ2-1; 8 positions match TRBD2. The source of this sequence is a woman between 25 and 40 years old with acute COVID-19. CDR3 nucleotides: TGTGCCAGCAGCCAGGGACTAGACAATGAGCAGTTCTTC. Translation: CASSQGLDNEQFF.